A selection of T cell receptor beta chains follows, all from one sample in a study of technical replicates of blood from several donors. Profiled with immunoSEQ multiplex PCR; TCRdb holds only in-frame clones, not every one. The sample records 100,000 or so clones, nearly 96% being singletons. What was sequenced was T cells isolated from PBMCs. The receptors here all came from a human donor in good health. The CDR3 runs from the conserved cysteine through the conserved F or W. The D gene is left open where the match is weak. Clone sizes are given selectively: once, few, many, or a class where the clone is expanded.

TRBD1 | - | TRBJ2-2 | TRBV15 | TGTGCCACCAGCAGAGCGGGGTACGGACAGGGGGCCACCGGGGAGCTGTTTTTT | CATSRAGYGQGATGELFF
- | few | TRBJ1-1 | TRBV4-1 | TGCGCCAGCAGCCAAGGCGGGGGGAACACTGAAGCTTTCTTT | CASSQGGGNTEAFF
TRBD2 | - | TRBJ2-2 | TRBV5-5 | TGTGCCAGCAGCTTGTGGACTAGCTTCACCGGGGAGCTGTTTTTT | CASSLWTSFTGELFF
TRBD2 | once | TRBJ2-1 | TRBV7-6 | TGTGCCAGCAGCTCAGGACTAGCGGGAGGCTTGTCGTACAATGAGCAGTTCTTC | CASSSGLAGGLSYNEQFF
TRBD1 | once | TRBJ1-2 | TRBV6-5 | TGTGCCAGCAGTTACTCGGGACAGGGCCTCTATGGCTACACCTTC | CASSYSGQGLYGYTF
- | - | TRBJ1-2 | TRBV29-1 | TGCAGCACATCTGGTGACCTCCTCCCCGGGATTTATGGCTACACCTTC | CSTSGDLLPGIYGYTF
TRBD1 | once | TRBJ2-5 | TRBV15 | TGTGCCACCAGCAGAAACCAGGGGGCGTTTGAGACCCAGTACTTC | CATSRNQGAFETQYF
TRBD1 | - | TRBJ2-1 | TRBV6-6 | TGTGCCAGCAGGACAGGGGGCTACAATGAGCAGTTCTTC | CASRTGGYNEQFF
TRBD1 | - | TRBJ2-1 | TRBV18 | TGTGCCAGCTCACAGGACAGGGACAATGAGCAGTTCTTC | CASSQDRDNEQFF
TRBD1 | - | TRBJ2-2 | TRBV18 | TGTGCCAGCTCACATTCATCGGGACAGCCCTCGAACACCGGGGAGCTGTTTTTT | CASSHSSGQPSNTGELFF
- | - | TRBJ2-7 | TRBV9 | TGTGCCAGCAGCGTAGCGGGGAGTGGGTCGGTGCCGGGCGAGCAGTACTTC | CASSVAGSGSVPGEQYF
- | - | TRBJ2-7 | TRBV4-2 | TGTGCCAGCAGCCAAGAAGCTGGGCTGAGCTACGAGCAGTACTTC | CASSQEAGLSYEQYF
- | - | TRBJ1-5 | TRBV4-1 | TGCGCCAGCAGCCTCCAGCGGTGGAGCAATCAGCCCCAGCATTTT | CASSLQRWSNQPQHF
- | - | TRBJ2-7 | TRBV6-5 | TGTGCCAGCAGTTACTCGTCAGGCCACCAAGGCGAGCAGTACTTC | CASSYSSGHQGEQYF
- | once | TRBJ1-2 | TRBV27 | TGTGCCAGCAGTTTATCGAAAGGTATCGACAGGAGCTATGGCTACACCTTC | CASSLSKGIDRSYGYTF
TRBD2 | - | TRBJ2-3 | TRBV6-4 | TGTGCCAGCAGTGACCGGGGGGAAACAGATACGCAGTATTTT | CASSDRGETDTQYF
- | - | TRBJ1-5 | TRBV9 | TGTGCCAGCAGCGTAGGTCCAGGGGCAGGGCAGCCCCAGCATTTT | CASSVGPGAGQPQHF
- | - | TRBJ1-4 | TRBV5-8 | TGTGCCAGCAGCTGGGGAGAGGGTAATGAAAAACTGTTTTTT | CASSWGEGNEKLFF
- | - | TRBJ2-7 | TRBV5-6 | TGTGCCAGCAGCTTAGCATACGAGCAGTACTTC | CASSLAYEQYF
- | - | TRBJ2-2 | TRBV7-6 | TGTGCCAGCAGCTTTCATGGGGGGACCGGGGAGCTGTTTTTT | CASSFHGGTGELFF
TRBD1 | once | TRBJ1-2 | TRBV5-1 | TGCGCCAGCAGCCCTGGACAGGAAGGCTATGGCTACACCTTC | CASSPGQEGYGYTF
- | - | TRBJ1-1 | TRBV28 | TGTGCCAGCAGCAATCCAGGGGCGCTCACTGAAGCTTTCTTT | CASSNPGALTEAFF